Following are 13 T cell receptor beta chains from one sample sequenced in a study of OX40 agonist ivuxolimab in advanced cancers. The method was immunoSEQ multiplex PCR; TCRdb's version includes in-frame clones alone and lacks a portion of them. This sample has roughly 50,000 clones, with 91% found just once. Sequences were derived from CD4+ or CD8+ T cells sorted from blood, sampled in a trial of the OX40 agonist ivuxolimab. The origin of the receptors is an adult with an advanced solid tumor such as melanoma, head and neck, liver or kidney cancer.

The gene calls are TRBV5-4 and TRBJ2-2, with no clear D. This CDR3 contains 12 residues. Trimming shortened V by 4 bases and J by 6 bases, and 7 bases separated the two germline ends. Germline lookup yields CDR1 SGHNT and CDR2 YYREEE (reference sequence). This CDR3 is CASSLTSGELFF. Here the CDR3 DNA reads TGTGCCAGCAGCCTAACATCCGGGGAGCTGTTTTTT.

CDR3: CASSRQDEHGYEQYF. In nucleotides, the CDR3 is TGTGCCAGCAGCCGACAGGACGAGCATGGGTACGAGCAGTACTTC. The chain couples TRBV7-9 to TRBJ2-7; perhaps TRBD1 as D (6 bases). Deletions cut 5 bases from V and 4 bases from J, with 18 bases between. The CDR3 spans 15 residues. Per the germline V gene, CDR1 is SEHNR and CDR2 is FQNEAQ (reference sequence).

This sequence joins TRBV7-3 and TRBJ2-6; D gene unclear. V was clipped by 3 bases and J by 0 bases, with 6 bases between them. Germline V CDR1 and CDR2: SGHTA, FQGTGA. The CDR3 is 15 residues long. The CDR3 bases are TGTGCCAGCAGCTTCGACCACTCTGGGGCCAACGTCCTGACTTTC. Its protein product is CASSFDHSGANVLTF. Drawing the rest from reference TRBV7-3 and TRBJ2-6, the complete variable domain is GAGVSQTPSNKVTEKGKYVELRCDPISGHTALYWYRQSLGQGPEFLIYFQGTGAADDSGLPNDRFFAVRPEGSVSTLKIQRTERGDSAVYLCASSFDHSGANVLTFGAGSRLTVL.

The chain carries TRBV9 and TRBJ1-3, with unresolved D. Germline V gene lookup returns CDR1 SGDLS and CDR2 YYNGEE. The CDR3 sequence is 15 residues long. Deletions cut 2 bases from V and 0 bases from J, with 9 bases between. The CDR3 DNA reads as TGTGCCAGCAGCGTCTCGGAGAGCTCTGGAAACACCATATATTTT. It encodes CASSVSESSGNTIYF.

This chain connects TRBV4-3 to TRBJ2-2; TRBD2 agrees at 12 bases. The CDR3 covers 16 residues. The V segment lost 0 bases and the J segment 7 bases; nucleotides outside the gene matches: 3. Germline CDR1 is LGHNA and CDR2 is YSLEER. For the CDR3, the DNA is TGCGCCAGCAGCCAAGATGGACTAGCGGGGTTCGGGGAGCTGTTTTTT. Amino acids: CASSQDGLAGFGELFF.

This clone has a single count. The genes are TRBV7-2 and TRBJ1-1; tentative D call: TRBD1 (5 bases). Germline V gene sequence: CDR1 SGHTA, CDR2 FQGNSA. This CDR3 is built from 13 residues. V lost 6 bases, J lost 7 bases, and 15 bases lay in between. CDR3 sequence: CASRPGAHSEAFF. DNA for the CDR3: TGTGCCAGCAGACCCGGGGCCCACAGTGAAGCTTTCTTT.

This rearrangement joins TRBV7-2 to TRBJ1-3; D might be TRBD1 (5 bases). The germline V gene has CDR1 SGHTA and CDR2 FQGNSA. The V and J ends lost 5 bases and 4 bases respectively, with 9 bases between them. The CDR3 consists of 13 residues. The CDR3 coding sequence is TGTGCCAGCAGCCCCGGGGGAGGAAACACCATATATTTT. Protein: CASSPGGGNTIYF.

This sequence joins TRBV4-3 and TRBJ1-5, with TRBD1 as a possible D gene (6 bases). The germline V gene encodes CDR1 LGHNA and CDR2 YSLEER. V lost 1 base and J 4 bases, leaving 8 bases between the germline ends. The CDR3 contains 14 residues. DNA of the CDR3: TGCGCCAGCAGCCAAGGGACAGTAAATCAGCCCCAGCATTTT. It translates to CASSQGTVNQPQHF.

The chain recombines TRBV9 with TRBJ1-5; D not certain. There are 13 residues in the CDR3. V was pared by 3 bases and J by 2 bases, with 6 bases between. Germline V gives CDR1 SGDLS, CDR2 YYNGEE. The chain's CDR3 is CASSEEGNQPQHF. CDR3 nucleotide sequence: TGTGCCAGCAGCGAGGAGGGCAATCAGCCCCAGCATTTT.

The CDR3 DNA reads TGTGCCAGCAGCTTAGAGGAGTATAGCAATCAGCCCCAGCATTTT. Its protein product is CASSLEEYSNQPQHF. The J gene is TRBJ1-5, the V gene TRBV7-2; D gene unclear. V gave up 1 base and J gave up 0 bases, with 7 bases separating them. Per germline, CDR1 SGHTA and CDR2 FQGNSA. The CDR3 has 15 residues.

The rearrangement links TRBV13 to TRBJ1-2, with D unresolved. The germline V gene encodes CDR1 PRHDT and CDR2 FYEKMQ (reference sequence). V lost 0 bases and J 5 bases, leaving 10 bases between the germline ends. This CDR3 is 14 amino acids long. The CDR3 loop reads CASSLGSGGYGYTF. DNA of the CDR3: TGTGCCAGCAGCTTAGGCTCAGGAGGGTATGGCTACACCTTC.

The V gene is TRBV19, the J gene TRBJ2-7; D may be TRBD1 or TRBD2 (6 bases each). The CDR3 spans 18 residues. The germline gives CDR1 LNHDA, CDR2 SQIVND (reference sequence). Trimming took off 3 bases at V and 1 base at J, with 22 bases between the two ends. The chain's CDR3 is CASSIVSGFGGGSYEQYF. In nucleotides, the CDR3 is TGTGCCAGTAGTATTGTATCGGGTTTTGGAGGGGGGTCCTACGAGCAGTACTTC.

The genes are TRBV9 and TRBJ1-1; D gene ambiguous. The CDR3 length is 13 residues. Trimming stripped 2 bases from V and 4 bases from J, with 9 bases between. Germline V lookup: CDR1 SGDLS, CDR2 YYNGEE. The CDR3 region has the DNA TGTGCCAGCAGCGTTAATGGAGGCACTGAAGCTTTCTTT. Protein product: CASSVNGGTEAFF.